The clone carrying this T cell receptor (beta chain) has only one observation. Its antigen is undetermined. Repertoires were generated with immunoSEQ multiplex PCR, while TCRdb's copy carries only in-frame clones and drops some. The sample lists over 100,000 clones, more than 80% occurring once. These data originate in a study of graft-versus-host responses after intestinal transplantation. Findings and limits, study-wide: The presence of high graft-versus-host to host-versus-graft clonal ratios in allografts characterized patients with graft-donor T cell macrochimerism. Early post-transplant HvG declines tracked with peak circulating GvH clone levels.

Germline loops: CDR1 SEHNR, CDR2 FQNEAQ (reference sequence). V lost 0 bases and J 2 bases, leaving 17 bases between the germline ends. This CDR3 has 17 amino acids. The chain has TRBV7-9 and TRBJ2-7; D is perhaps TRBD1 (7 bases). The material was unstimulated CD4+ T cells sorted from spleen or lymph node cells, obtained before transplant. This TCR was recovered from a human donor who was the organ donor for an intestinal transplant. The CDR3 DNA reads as TGTGCCAGCAGCTTAGCGCGGATGCGGGACAGCGCCTACGAGCAGTACTTC. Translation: CASSLARMRDSAYEQYF.